Following are 12 T cell receptor beta chains from one sample sequenced in a study of T cells in Graves' hyperthyroidism and ophthalmopathy (dated by TCRdb to about 2019). The method behind the library was multiplex PCR. The run used an Illumina HiSeq 2000. Amplification of TCR beta CDR3 regions was carried out from RNA transcripts. The TCR CDR3 was subjected to a first round of RT-PCR using the HTBI primer set and the Qiagen OneStep RT-PCR kit. The public reads were reanalyzed by TCRdb: fastp trimming at Q25, MiXCR alignment, in-frame beta chains only. Each entry is one CDR3 protein sequence, shown with its most common DNA and genes. Counted in this sample were 550,000 to 600,000 distinct CDR3 sequences; 12% to 15% of them appeared once. Together, the top ten hold about 7% of the sample. The sequenced material came from blood. Receptors were obtained from a woman younger than 35 with Graves' ophthalmopathy.

This clonotype was seen many times. The chain uses TRBV3-1 and TRBJ1-3, with a possible D match to TRBD1 (6 bases). The germline CDR1 and CDR2 sequences are LGHDT and YNNKEL (reference sequence). This CDR3 region has 14 residues. V dropped 5 bases and J dropped 3 bases, with 11 bases sitting between them. CDR3 amino acids: CASSDEGGGNTIYF. CDR3 in DNA: TGTGCCAGCAGCGACGAAGGGGGTGGAAACACCATATATTTT.

Concerning this clonotype itself: With a much larger clone just one base away, this may be a read error. This sequence joins TRBV5-1 and TRBJ2-2, with TRBD1 identical over 7 bases. The CDR3 has 16 amino acids. CDR1 is SGHRS, CDR2 YFSETQ, per germline. CDR3 bases: TGTGCCAGCAGCTCCTCTCAGACAGGGAACACCGGGGAGCTGTCTTTT. Protein product: CASSSSQTGNTGELSF.

This clonotype was recorded at least ten times. V and J are TRBV20-1 and TRBJ1-2, with D perhaps matching TRBD1 (6 bases). CDR1 DFQATT and CDR2 SNEGSKA come from the germline V gene (reference sequence). V was cut by 3 bases and J by 3 bases, with 8 bases left in between. This CDR3 is built from 12 residues. The CDR3 reads CSASRQDYGYTF. In DNA form, the CDR3 reads TGCAGTGCTAGCCGACAGGACTATGGCTACACCTTC.

The rearrangement uses TRBV19 and TRBJ2-1; 9 nucleotides agree with TRBD2. The J segment lost 7 bases and the V segment lost 3 bases, leaving 7 bases of the junction unmatched. The length of the CDR3 is 15 residues. Per the germline V gene, CDR1 is LNHDA and CDR2 is SQIVND (reference sequence). The DNA for the CDR3 is TGTGCCAGTAGTATTAGCGGGAGTTCGGGGAATGAGCAGTTCTTC. Its protein product is CASSISGSSGNEQFF.

This clonotype was seen only a few times. The V call is TRBV11-2, the J call TRBJ2-5; D is unclear. V was trimmed by 3 bases and J by 5 bases, leaving 16 bases between them. Germline V lookup: CDR1 SGHAT, CDR2 FQNNGV. The CDR3 has 15 amino acids. CDR3 loop: CASSFSPGIVETQYF. DNA of the CDR3: TGTGCCAGCAGCTTTAGCCCCGGCATTGTGGAGACCCAGTACTTC.

This clonotype occurred many times. V usage is TRBV3-2 and J usage is TRBJ1-2; the table's TRBD1 call for D was not verified on the DNA. TRBV3-2 is a recognized pseudogene. The CDR3 totals 17 residues. CDR3 in DNA: TGTGCCAGCAGCCAACGAGGGAGACAGGGTGGGAACTATGGCTACACCTTC. Translated: CASSQRGRQGGNYGYTF.

This clonotype was found many times. The chain couples TRBV7-2 to TRBJ2-7; tentatively, D is TRBD1 (6 bases). Germline assignment: CDR1 SGHTA and CDR2 FQGNSA. Trimming stripped 4 bases from V and 3 bases from J, with 10 bases between. The CDR3 has 13 residues. In DNA, the CDR3 is TGTGCCAGCAGCTCCGGGACAAGCTACGAGCAGTACTTC. Translation: CASSSGTSYEQYF.

This clonotype was detected ten times or more. The chain recombines TRBV20-1 with TRBJ1-1; no clear D. With 6 bases removed from V and 1 base from J, the gap between germline ends came to 6 bases. The germline CDR1 and CDR2 sequences are DFQATT and SNEGSKA (reference sequence). This CDR3 region has 11 residues. CDR3 coding DNA: TGCAGTGCAACACCGAACACTGAAGCTTTCTTT. This translates into CSATPNTEAFF.

This clonotype was seen many times. The rearrangement uses TRBV3-1 and TRBJ2-7; 7 nucleotides align to TRBD2. Germline CDR1 and CDR2: LGHDT and YNNKEL (reference sequence). The CDR3 runs 15 residues. Unmatched junction bases numbered 7, after V lost 5 bases and J lost 0 bases. The CDR3 region has the DNA TGTGCCAGCAGCATAATGGGCGGGGGCTCCTACGAGCAGTACTTC. This gives the protein CASSIMGGGSYEQYF.

This clonotype was recorded at least ten times. The V and J genes are TRBV6-1 and TRBJ2-7, with a tentative D call TRBD1 (6 bases). The ends were cut back, 5 bases at V and 1 base at J, with 15 bases in the middle. Germline assignment: CDR1 MNHNS and CDR2 SASEGT. The CDR3 has 15 residues. The CDR3 DNA is TGTGCCAGCAGTATTACAGGGAGTAGTTCCTACGAGCAGTACTTC. This encodes CASSITGSSSYEQYF.

This clonotype was recorded at least ten times. The chain employs TRBV2 and TRBJ2-2; tentative D call: TRBD2 (5 bases). The CDR3 consists of 14 residues. Germline V gene lookup returns CDR1 SNHLY and CDR2 FYNNEI. Between the trimmed V and J ends, which lost 6 bases and 5 bases, there was a span of 13 bases. In nucleotides, the CDR3 is TGTGCCAGCAGGCCAGGCCGCGGGACCGGGGAGCTGTTTTTT. It encodes CASRPGRGTGELFF.

The chain is built from TRBV10-3 and TRBJ2-3; tentative D call: TRBD2 (6 bases). CDR1 is ENHRY, CDR2 SYGVKD, per germline. This CDR3 region has 13 residues. The germline V and J ends were trimmed by 2 bases and 14 bases, with 17 bases remaining between them. For the CDR3, the DNA is TGTGCCATCAGTGAGGCGACTGGAGGGTGCCCGTATTTT. As protein: CAISEATGGCPYF.